This TCR beta chain came from a study of T cell repertoires in cytomegalovirus infection. On the study more broadly: Selection of CMV epitopes for the study included recently identified HLA-C-restricted and well-studied HLA-B-restricted ones. Evidence of both CMV infection and a matching HLA type came from public TCR beta signatures. Study results and caveats: Pooled public TCR beta family frequency picked out CMV carriers with the relevant HLA. The ex vivo response showed dominance by HLA-C-restricted CMV-specific TCR beta clonotypes.

This clonotype was detected a few times. Its matching antigen is unknown. Each CDR3 protein is one row after TCRdb ran MiXCR on the reads. The sample has hundreds of thousands of distinct CDR3 sequences; roughly a third are singletons. Losses at the gene ends were 7 bases for V and 5 bases for J; bases not matched to a gene: 11. The CDR3 covers 16 residues. Germline V gene sequence: CDR1 MNHNY, CDR2 SVGAGI (reference sequence). Source: cultured PBMCs, taken from culture after CMV antigen stimulation. J is TRBJ1-6 and V is TRBV6-6; 7 bases are a match to TRBD1. The sequence was obtained from a human donor in good health (CMV status not recorded). Some clones in this sample may be carry-over from other donors' samples. The CDR3 sequence: CASTQPGQSNNSPLHF. The DNA for the CDR3 is TGTGCCAGCACCCAGCCGGGACAGAGCAATAATTCACCCCTCCACTTT.